The 18 T cell receptor beta chains listed next were all sequenced from one sample in a study of shared clonotypes between healthy human individuals. Libraries were prepared by immunoSEQ multiplex PCR; TCRdb keeps only in-frame clonotypes and omits some of them. This table has millions of clones, around 94% appearing once. Sequencing input: naive CD4+ T cells sorted from blood. Indicated subset: CD45RA+ positively selected. These receptors were obtained from a young man in good health.

The chain links TRBV19 to TRBJ2-6; 8 nucleotides agree with TRBD2. Trimming at V came to 10 bases and at J to 0 bases, leaving 11 bases not matched to a gene. Germline-derived CDR1 and CDR2 are LNHDA and SQIVND (reference sequence). The length of the CDR3 is 17 residues. CDR3 sequence reads: CATGGPGQISGANVLTF. In DNA form, the CDR3 reads TGTGCCACGGGGGGGCCAGGGCAAATCTCTGGGGCCAACGTCCTGACTTTC.

The chain joins TRBV10-3 to TRBJ1-2, with 7 bases identical to TRBD1. CDR1 ENHRY and CDR2 SYGVKD come from the germline V gene. The ends lost 5 bases at V and 8 bases at J; junction bases unmatched: 11. CDR3 length: 14 residues. CDR3 region: CAISPTDRVNGYTF. CDR3 nucleotides: TGTGCCATCAGTCCCACCGACAGGGTGAACGGCTACACCTTC.

The chain uses TRBV6-1 and TRBJ1-1; tentative D call: TRBD1 (5 bases). Germline values: CDR1 MNHNS, CDR2 SASEGT. The CDR3 contains 15 residues. V was shortened by 5 bases and J by 0 bases, with 13 bases between the two germline ends. CDR3 residues: CASSLRAGVNTEAFF. CDR3 coding DNA: TGTGCCAGCAGTTTACGTGCGGGGGTGAACACTGAAGCTTTCTTT.

This clone was observed a handful of times. This specimen includes other DNA sequences encoding the same CDR3. The chain uses TRBV18 and TRBJ1-1; TRBD1 might be the D (5 bases). Germline V gene sequence: CDR1 KGHSH, CDR2 LQKENI. The V end lost 2 bases, the J end lost 0 bases, and 7 bases lay between the germline ends. The CDR3 extends over 14 amino acids. CDR3 residues: CASSPGGVNTEAFF. The CDR3 nucleotides read TGTGCCAGCTCACCAGGAGGGGTGAACACTGAAGCTTTCTTT.

The chain employs TRBV11-2 and TRBJ2-7; D may be TRBD2 (6 bases). This CDR3 is built from 14 residues. V lost 0 bases and J 7 bases, leaving 13 bases between the germline ends. Germline lookup yields CDR1 SGHAT and CDR2 FQNNGV. CDR3 in DNA: TGTGCCAGCAGCTTAGATTGGCTAGCGAGGGAGCAGTACTTC. Its protein product is CASSLDWLAREQYF.

This clone was seen only once. The chain carries TRBV7-9 and TRBJ2-5; 10 bases align to TRBD2. Trimming took 7 bases from V and 7 from J; bases not matched to a gene: 18. The CDR3 is 17 amino acids. From germline, CDR1 is SEHNR and CDR2 FQNEAQ (reference sequence). This CDR3 is CASIPGVTSGGAGTQYF. The CDR3 DNA is TGTGCCAGCATCCCCGGTGTTACCAGCGGGGGGGCGGGGACCCAGTACTTC.

This rearrangement joins TRBV6-1 to TRBJ1-4; D unclear. The CDR3 totals 14 residues. Germline V gene lookup returns CDR1 MNHNS and CDR2 SASEGT. Trimming stripped 1 base from V and 8 bases from J, with 11 bases between. The CDR3: CASSEGTVGEKLFF. The CDR3 nucleotides read TGTGCCAGCAGTGAAGGGACCGTCGGGGAAAAACTGTTTTTT.

This clone was picked up one time. The chain joins TRBV9 to TRBJ2-1; D might be TRBD2 (6 bases). Germline CDR1 SGDLS, CDR2 YYNGEE. The CDR3 contains 16 residues. The germline V and J ends were trimmed by 0 bases and 2 bases, with 12 bases remaining between them. CDR3 in amino acids: CASSVAGAVTYNEQFF. CDR3 DNA sequence: TGTGCCAGCAGCGTAGCGGGAGCGGTAACCTACAATGAGCAGTTCTTC.

The chain couples TRBV29-1 to TRBJ2-7, with D tentatively TRBD2 (6 bases). From germline, CDR1 is SQVTM and CDR2 ANQGSEA. This CDR3 has 12 residues. Trimming removed 3 bases from V and 7 bases from J, with 13 bases in between. CDR3 sequence: CSVERLEGEQYF. The DNA of the CDR3 is TGCAGCGTTGAGAGACTGGAGGGGGAGCAGTACTTC.

Remarks on this clone: This CDR3 is also generated by other DNA sequences in the sample. This sequence joins TRBV30 and TRBJ1-1; weak D call: TRBD1 (5 bases). Trimming took off 0 bases at V and 3 bases at J, with 8 bases between the two ends. Germline CDR1 GTSNPN, CDR2 SVGIG (reference sequence). This CDR3 is built from 13 residues. CDR3 DNA: TGTGCCTGGAGTGTATCCAGGGACACTGAAGCTTTCTTT. This gives the protein CAWSVSRDTEAFF.

Concerning this clone itself: The same CDR3 also results from other DNA sequences found in this sample. J is TRBJ1-1 and V is TRBV18; D is unclear. Germline CDR1 reads KGHSH; CDR2 reads LQKENI. V gave up 2 bases and J gave up 1 base, with 8 bases separating them. CDR3 length equals 14 residues. CDR3 in amino acids: CASSPKGGNTEAFF. DNA of the CDR3: TGTGCCAGCTCACCAAAGGGTGGGAACACTGAAGCTTTCTTT.

The chain employs TRBV28 and TRBJ2-1; tentative D call: TRBD2 (5 bases). Germline lookup yields CDR1 MDHEN and CDR2 SYDVKM. The CDR3 extends over 17 amino acids. V dropped 4 bases and J dropped 0 bases, with 16 bases sitting between them. The DNA of the CDR3 is TGTGCCAGCAGTTCCGGGGTAAGGCTATTCTCCTACAATGAGCAGTTCTTC. It encodes CASSSGVRLFSYNEQFF.

The chain is built from TRBV20-1 and TRBJ2-5; D is uncertain. The V and J ends lost 7 bases and 5 bases respectively, with 8 bases between them. CDR1 and CDR2 (germline): DFQATT, SNEGSKA (reference sequence). This CDR3 has 10 residues. The CDR3 spells CSGKRETQYF. The CDR3 nucleotides read TGCAGTGGCAAAAGGGAGACCCAGTACTTC.

The chain has TRBV30 and TRBJ1-2; D is unresolved. The CDR3 has 13 amino acids. Germline CDR1 and CDR2: GTSNPN and SVGIG (reference sequence). Between the trimmed V and J ends, which lost 1 base and 4 bases, there was a span of 10 bases. The CDR3 nucleotides read TGTGCCTGGAGTGCTTACAGCATCTATGGCTACACCTTC. It is translated as CAWSAYSIYGYTF. The whole variable domain, remainder taken from reference TRBV30 and TRBJ1-2, is SQTIHQWPATLVQPVGSPLSLECTVEGTSNPNLYWYRQAAGRGLQLLFYSVGIGQISSEVPQNLSASRPQDRQFILSSKKLLLSDSGFYLCAWSAYSIYGYTFGSGTRLTVV.

This chain links TRBV6-5 with TRBJ2-7, with D possibly being TRBD1 or TRBD2 (7 bases each). The germline CDR1 and CDR2 sequences are MNHEY and SVGAGI. Trimming pared 6 bases from V and 6 bases from J, leaving 18 bases between. This CDR3 comprises 14 residues. CDR3 region: CASSRQGGGSEQYF. In DNA form, the CDR3 reads TGTGCCAGCAGCCGACAGGGCGGGGGTTCCGAGCAGTACTTC.

The chain has TRBV4-2 and TRBJ2-7, with 9 bases that match TRBD2. The germline CDR1 and CDR2 sequences are LGHNA and YNFKEQ. The CDR3 has 16 amino acids. J was trimmed by 2 bases and V by 1 base; bases with no gene match: 6. CDR3 nucleotides: TGTGCCAGCAGCCAAGCTGGTAGCGGGAGCACCTACGAGCAGTACTTC. Its translation: CASSQAGSGSTYEQYF.

The rearrangement links TRBV30 to TRBJ1-6; D is undetermined. CDR1 GTSNPN and CDR2 SVGIG come from the germline V gene (reference sequence). The CDR3 is 17 residues long. Between the trimmed V and J ends, which lost 2 bases and 6 bases, there was a span of 20 bases. This chain's CDR3 is CAWSIVRTWESNSPLHF. The CDR3 region has the DNA TGTGCCTGGAGTATCGTTAGGACGTGGGAATCTAATTCACCCCTCCACTTT.

The chain carries TRBV10-2 and TRBJ2-7; D might be TRBD2 (5 bases). CDR1 and CDR2 (germline): WSHSY, SAAADI. The length of the CDR3 is 14 residues. The V gene lost 3 bases and the J gene lost 2 bases, with 11 bases spanning the gap. For the CDR3, the DNA is TGCGCCAGCAGTGACCCAGGACTGGCCTACGAGCAGTACTTC. Its translation: CASSDPGLAYEQYF.